This T cell receptor beta chain is from a study of shared clonotypes between healthy human individuals. Study outcomes and limitations: The study found about 5% of naive CD4 clonotypes shared across a handful of donors. Represented diversity (both genetic and exposure-history) was limited by the small number of donors.

Naive CD8 cells, CD45RO-negative and positively selected for CCR7, excluded terminally differentiated effector memory CD45RA+ cells. Nashville, Tennessee was home to all donors, each a Caucasian adult. Sequencing used immunoSEQ multiplex PCR; TCRdb keeps in-frame clones, though not all of them. Of 1.5 million to 2.5 million clones listed, 85% to 95% are singletons. On this clone itself: No antigen is known for it.

The TCR comes from a man aged 18 to 30 in good health. Sequencing used naive CD8+ T cells sorted from blood.

The chain's CDR3 is CASSSGGAGANVLTF. CDR3 DNA sequence: TGTGCCAGCAGCTCCGGCGGGGCTGGGGCCAACGTCCTGACTTTC. The chain employs TRBV9 and TRBJ2-6; D perhaps matches TRBD2 (6 bases). This CDR3 spans 15 amino acids. Trimming pared 4 bases from V and 2 bases from J, leaving 10 bases between. Per the germline V gene, CDR1 is SGDLS and CDR2 is YYNGEE.